This T cell receptor (beta chain) was retrieved from a study of vaccination and CD4 T cells after COVID-19. At the level of the study: Convalescent patients gave post-COVID blood a median about 100 days post-diagnosis, range 35 to 161. The stimulating agents, overlapping spike peptides, came from SARS-CoV-2, HCoV-NL63, HCoV-OC43 and HCoV-229E.

The ends were cut back, 2 bases at V and 5 bases at J, with 18 bases in the middle. Looked up from germline, CDR1 is MNHNS and CDR2 is SASEGT. CDR3 length equals 16 residues. Turning to this clonotype: No antigen is known for it.

With the Oncomine TCR Beta short-read assay, DNA from cultured CD4+ T cells was sequenced. MiXCR, run by TCRdb on the PCR reads, gives a single entry per CDR3 protein. The table has more than 10,000 distinct CDR3 sequences, around 59% seen once. Treatment reported: roughly ten-day PBMC culture with coronavirus spike peptide pools or control peptides (ViraFEST assay). Per well, about 2.2 million PBMCs were cultured in the presence of approximately 10 IU/ml IL-2 and approximately 10 ug/ml peptide pools. The origin of this receptor is a human donor who had recovered from COVID-19. This chain links TRBV6-1 with TRBJ2-5; D might be TRBD2 (6 bases). The sample comprised CD4+ T cells from blood, cultured in vitro. The CDR3 sequence: CASSEWSSVLTETQYF. CDR3 DNA: TGTGCCAGCAGTGAATGGTCTAGCGTTTTAACGGAGACCCAGTACTTC.